These 8 T cell receptor beta chains were all obtained from the same sample, sequenced in a study of blood T cell repertoires in COVID-19. Measured with immunoSEQ multiplex PCR; TCRdb has only the in-frame clones, and not every one. The sample has about 73,000 clones; 82% are singletons. The sample consisted of peripheral blood. These receptors originate from an older woman with acute or convalescent COVID-19.

This chain joins TRBV11-2 and TRBJ2-3; 12 positions match TRBD2. The CDR3 totals 16 residues. V lost 0 bases to trimming and J lost 4 bases; unmatched junction nucleotides: 2. Germline V gene lookup returns CDR1 SGHAT and CDR2 FQNNGV. The CDR3 here is CASSLDLAGGPDTQYF. CDR3 nucleotides: TGTGCCAGCAGCTTAGATCTAGCGGGGGGGCCAGATACGCAGTATTTT.

This chain uses TRBV5-5 with TRBJ1-6; maybe TRBD1 (6 bases). Trimming took off 5 bases at V and 7 bases at J, with 16 bases between the two ends. Germline CDR1 is SGHKS and CDR2 is YYEKEE (reference sequence). The CDR3 is 15 amino acids. The CDR3 sequence is CASRWEQGQNSPLHF. CDR3 nucleotides: TGTGCCAGCAGGTGGGAACAGGGTCAAAATTCACCCCTCCACTTT.

V usage is TRBV30 and J usage is TRBJ1-2; D is undetermined. V dropped 7 bases and J dropped 7 bases, with 13 bases sitting between them. The CDR3 length is 11 residues. Germline-derived CDR1 and CDR2 are GTSNPN and SVGIG (reference sequence). CDR3 DNA: TGTGCCTCATGGCGTAGCTCTGGCTACACCTTC. Translation gives CASWRSSGYTF.

In this sample, this clone turned up a few times. CDR3 in DNA: TGTGCCAGCAGCGTAGAAGGACAGGCTAATTCACCCCTCCACTTT. It encodes CASSVEGQANSPLHF. The chain carries TRBV9 and TRBJ1-6; 7 nucleotides agree with TRBD1. Unmatched junction bases numbered 3, after V lost 0 bases and J lost 6 bases. Germline V gives CDR1 SGDLS, CDR2 YYNGEE. CDR3 size: 15 residues.

The rearrangement links TRBV5-1 to TRBJ2-7, with 8 bases fitting TRBD2. The CDR3 is 15 residues long. V shed 7 bases, J shed 4 bases, and the junction held 13 bases outside the gene matches. The germline V gene has CDR1 SGHRS and CDR2 YFSETQ. The DNA of the CDR3 is TGCGCCAGCGGCCCGGGGGGGAGCCGAGATTACGAGCAGTACTTC. This sequence encodes CASGPGGSRDYEQYF.

The rearrangement links TRBV4-2 to TRBJ2-7, with 8 bases lining up with TRBD1. CDR3 length equals 16 residues. The junction had 7 bases not matched to a gene; V was cut back by 0 bases and J by 3 bases. Germline V gene sequence: CDR1 LGHNA, CDR2 YNFKEQ. The CDR3 nucleotides are TGTGCCAGCAGCCAAGACTCGGCAGGGGGCAACTACGAGCAGTACTTC. Protein: CASSQDSAGGNYEQYF.

The chain couples TRBV7-9 to TRBJ2-1, with D possibly being TRBD1 (6 bases). This CDR3 comprises 15 residues. CDR1 SEHNR and CDR2 FQNEAQ come from the germline V gene (reference sequence). V lost 5 bases and J lost 2, with 13 bases in between. The CDR3 here is CASSLRQATYNEQFF. The CDR3 bases are TGTGCCAGCAGCCTACGACAGGCAACCTACAATGAGCAGTTCTTC.

The CDR3 spells CASTSGLASFETQYF. The CDR3 coding sequence is TGTGCCAGCACCTCGGGACTAGCTAGTTTTGAGACCCAGTACTTC. The V and J genes are TRBV6-6 and TRBJ2-5; 9 nucleotides match TRBD2. The length of the CDR3 is 15 residues. Looked up from germline, CDR1 is MNHNY and CDR2 is SVGAGI (reference sequence). Germline trimming cut 7 bases from V and 5 bases from J; bases unmatched to any gene: 11.